The 10 T cell receptor beta chains presented below share a single source sample, sequenced in a study of T cell responses to AZD1222 COVID-19 vaccine. The table came from immunoSEQ multiplex PCR; TCRdb's copy has only in-frame clones and leaves some out. This sample yields 80,000 to 100,000 clones, of which roughly 89% are seen a single time; 2.8% belongs to the top ten. The sequencing used peripheral blood, collected on day 0 of MenACWY control vaccination. The receptors derive from an adult in good health.

V and J are TRBV10-3 and TRBJ1-5, with D possibly matching TRBD1 (5 bases). Trimming took 4 bases from V and 5 from J, leaving 33 bases between them. This CDR3 region has 21 residues. Germline CDR1 is ENHRY and CDR2 is SYGVKD. CDR3: CAISATSWEETDHPQDQPQHF. CDR3 bases: TGTGCCATCAGTGCGACTTCTTGGGAGGAGACAGACCATCCCCAAGATCAGCCCCAGCATTTT.

J is TRBJ2-2 and V is TRBV6-6; tentatively, D is TRBD2 (5 bases). Trimming left V 4 bases short and J 7 bases short, with 16 bases between. This CDR3 is built from 15 residues. Germline assignment: CDR1 MNHNY and CDR2 SVGAGI (reference sequence). CDR3 sequence: CASSLEAPADGELFF. In DNA form, the CDR3 reads TGTGCCAGCAGTTTGGAGGCACCAGCCGACGGGGAGCTGTTTTTT.

This chain links TRBV4-1 with TRBJ2-7; 13 bases fit TRBD2. Per the germline V gene, CDR1 is MGHRA and CDR2 is YSYEKL. The CDR3 totals 15 residues. V was pared by 3 bases and J by 2 bases, with 1 base of the junction left unmatched. Here the CDR3 DNA reads TGCGCCAGCAGCCAGGGGACTAGCGGGACCTACGAGCAGTACTTC. Translating gives CASSQGTSGTYEQYF.

The V gene is TRBV30, the J gene TRBJ1-4; 8 nucleotides line up with TRBD1. The CDR3 is 14 amino acids. Germline assignment: CDR1 GTSNPN and CDR2 SVGIG (reference sequence). V was clipped by 3 bases and J by 6 bases; unmatched bases: 6. The chain's CDR3 is CAWSGQGGDEKLFF. CDR3 bases: TGTGCCTGGAGCGGACAGGGTGGTGATGAAAAACTGTTTTTT.

As DNA, the CDR3 is TGCGCCAGCAGCCAAGATGCAGGGAGAGGAAACACCATATATTTT. It specifies CASSQDAGRGNTIYF. V usage is TRBV4-3 and J usage is TRBJ1-3; possible D gene TRBD1, 5 bases. The V gene lost 0 bases and the J gene lost 4 bases, with 10 bases spanning the gap. Per germline, CDR1 LGHNA and CDR2 YSLEER. This CDR3 region has 15 residues.

CDR3 DNA sequence: TGTGCCAGCAGCTTAGCCCCCTTACTCCGGGACAGGGGAAACACCATATATTTT. As protein: CASSLAPLLRDRGNTIYF. This chain links TRBV7-9 with TRBJ1-3, with TRBD1 identical over 8 bases. In germline, CDR1 is SEHNR, CDR2 FQNEAQ (reference sequence). V lost 0 bases to trimming and J lost 4 bases; unmatched junction nucleotides: 11. The CDR3 consists of 18 residues.

The chain has TRBV6-6 and TRBJ2-5; 7 bases line up with TRBD1. This CDR3 spans 15 amino acids. The J segment lost 4 bases and the V segment lost 5 bases, leaving 10 bases of the junction unmatched. Germline CDR1 is MNHNY and CDR2 is SVGAGI (reference sequence). CDR3 sequence: CASSDRDRAGETQYF. The CDR3 nucleotides are TGTGCCAGCAGTGACCGAGACAGGGCTGGAGAGACCCAGTACTTC.

This chain connects TRBV28 to TRBJ2-5, with TRBD1 identical over 9 bases. The CDR3 has 14 amino acids. Germline-derived CDR1 and CDR2 are MDHEN and SYDVKM. V was pared by 4 bases and J by 4 bases, with 4 bases of the junction left unmatched. Here the CDR3 DNA reads TGTGCCAGCAGTTCACCGGGACAGGGAGAGACCCAGTACTTC. Protein product: CASSSPGQGETQYF. Combining the CDR3 with reference TRBV28 and TRBJ2-5 gives the whole variable domain DVKVTQSSRYLVKRTGEKVFLECVQDMDHENMFWYRQDPGLGLRLIYFSYDVKMKEKGDIPEGYSVSREKKERFSLILESASTNQTSMYLCASSSPGQGETQYFGPGTRLLVL.

The rearrangement uses TRBV19 and TRBJ1-5; D may be TRBD1 (5 bases). This CDR3 contains 14 residues. The germline V gene encodes CDR1 LNHDA and CDR2 SQIVND (reference sequence). Trimming took off 7 bases at V and 1 base at J, with 11 bases between the two ends. The CDR3 loop reads CASMGGGSNQPQHF. The CDR3 DNA reads as TGTGCCAGTATGGGTGGGGGGAGCAATCAGCCCCAGCATTTT.

The genes are TRBV10-3 and TRBJ2-7; possibly TRBD1 for D (6 bases). This CDR3 contains 15 residues. V was trimmed by 6 bases and J by 0 bases, leaving 15 bases between them. Germline values: CDR1 ENHRY, CDR2 SYGVKD. CDR3 residues: CAIRDSPSSSYEQYF. The CDR3 bases are TGTGCCATCAGGGACAGTCCCTCCTCCTCCTACGAGCAGTACTTC.